Here is one TCR beta chain with its context. Sequencing was performed with immunoSEQ multiplex PCR; in TCRdb, only in-frame clones are kept and a portion is missing. The sample shows roughly 98,000 clones, over 90% of them seen only once. This CDR3 region has 14 residues. The germline gives CDR1 MNHEY, CDR2 SVGAGI. V shed 2 bases and J shed 0 bases, with 5 bases lying between them. The entry originates in a study of control samples from healthy donors and cancer patients. The sample comprised blood. The receptor comes from a man in his late teens or twenties in good health. The V and J genes are TRBV6-5 and TRBJ1-3; D is unclear. CDR3 protein: CASSYGVSGNTIYF. The CDR3 coding sequence is TGTGCCAGCAGTTACGGGGTCTCTGGAAACACCATATATTTT.